This T cell receptor (beta chain) was documented in a study of T cells in Graves' hyperthyroidism and ophthalmopathy. Study summary: Initial diagnosis, before any treatment, was when peripheral blood was collected.

This clonotype has just a few counts. Its antigen remains unknown. The TCR beta CDR3 regions underwent amplification using RNA transcripts as the source. The TCR CDR3 first-round RT-PCR relied on the HTBI primer set. TCRdb passed the multiplex PCR reads through MiXCR, listing each CDR3 protein once. In the table there are roughly 800,000 distinct CDR3 sequences, 35% to 45% of which are singletons. Clinical symptoms, serum thyroxine and TRAb, thyroid ultrasound and orbital computed tomography were used for the diagnoses. PBMCs were sourced from approximately 9 ml fresh peripheral blood. Points from the study as a whole: Most thyroid-expanded clonotypes above 0.001 were also found in blood.

The TCR was taken from a young man with Graves' hyperthyroidism. The sequencing sample was made of blood.

The CDR3: CASTLSAGPTYEQYF. CDR3 DNA: TGTGCCAGCACTTTATCGGCAGGACCAACCTACGAGCAGTACTTC. This chain connects TRBV7-2 to TRBJ2-7; D gene unclear. The length of the CDR3 is 15 residues. Per the germline V gene, CDR1 is SGHTA and CDR2 is FQGNSA. The ends were cut back, 7 bases at V and 2 bases at J, with 18 bases in the middle. Full variable domain (missing parts from reference TRBV7-2 and TRBJ2-7): GAGVSQSPSNKVTEKGKDVELRCDPISGHTALYWYRQSLGQGLEFLIYFQGNSAPDKSGLPSDRFSAERTGGSVSTLTIQRTQQEDSAVYLCASTLSAGPTYEQYFGPGTRLTVT.